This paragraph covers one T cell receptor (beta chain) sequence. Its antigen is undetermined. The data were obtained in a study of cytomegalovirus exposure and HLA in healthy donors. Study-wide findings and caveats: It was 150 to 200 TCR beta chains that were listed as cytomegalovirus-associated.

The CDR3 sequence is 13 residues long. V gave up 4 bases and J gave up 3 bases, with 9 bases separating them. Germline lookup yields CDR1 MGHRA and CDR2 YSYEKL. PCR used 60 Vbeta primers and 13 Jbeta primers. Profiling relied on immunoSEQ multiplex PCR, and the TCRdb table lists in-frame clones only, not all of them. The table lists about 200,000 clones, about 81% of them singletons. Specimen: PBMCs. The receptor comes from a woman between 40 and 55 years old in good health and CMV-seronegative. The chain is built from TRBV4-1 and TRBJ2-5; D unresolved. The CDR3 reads CASSPGLEETQYF. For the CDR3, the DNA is TGCGCCAGCAGCCCCGGTTTAGAAGAGACCCAGTACTTC.